These T cell receptor beta chains were read from a single sample in a study of cytomegalovirus exposure and HLA in healthy donors. Method: immunoSEQ multiplex PCR; TCRdb's copy keeps in-frame clones and lacks some. The sample includes around 210,000 clones. Sequencing was carried out using PBMCs. These receptor sequences come from a girl aged 2 to 10 in good health and CMV-seropositive. Both conserved end residues are part of each CDR3. A D gene is named only where the DNA matches it firmly.

TRBV5-1,TRBJ2-7,TRBD1,TGCGCCAGCAGCTTGGCAGTACGGACAGGGAGCGACGAGCAGTACTTC,CASSLAVRTGSDEQYF
TRBV19,TRBJ1-1,NA,TGTGCCAGTAGCCCGGTTGCCGGAGTAGGGGTAAGTGAAGCTTTCTTT,CASSPVAGVGVSEAFF
TRBV4-1,TRBJ1-2,TRBD1,TGCGCCAGCAGCCAAGTCCGGTACGCCCGGGACAGGGGTGGGGTGAACTATGGCTACACCTTC,CASSQVRYARDRGGVNYGYTF
TRBV19,TRBJ2-7,TRBD1,TGTGCCAGTAGTGGAGGGACAGGGGGCTACGAGCAGTACTTC,CASSGGTGGYEQYF
TRBV7-9,TRBJ1-4,NA,TGTGCCAGCAGCCCGGAGAGGACTACTAATGAAAAACTGTTTTTT,CASSPERTTNEKLFF
TRBV5-1,TRBJ2-1,TRBD2,TGCGCCAGCAGCTTGGTTGGACTAGCGGGAAACAATGAGCAGTTCTTC,CASSLVGLAGNNEQFF
TRBV7-9,TRBJ2-7,TRBD2,TGTGCCAGCAGCCGCGGGAGCTCCTACGAGCAGTACTTC,CASSRGSSYEQYF
TRBV18,TRBJ2-7,TRBD1,TGTGCCAGCTCACCCGGGACAGGGGCCTACGAGCAGTACTTC,CASSPGTGAYEQYF
TRBV30,TRBJ1-5,TRBD1,TGTGCCTGGAGTTTGGGACAGGCCACCTATAGCAATCAGCCCCAGCATTTT,CAWSLGQATYSNQPQHF
TRBV5-4,TRBJ2-2,TRBD2,TGTGCCAGCAGCTTAATCGAGGGACTAACCGGGGAGCTGTTTTTT,CASSLIEGLTGELFF
TRBV11-2,TRBJ2-3,TRBD2,TGTGCCAGCAGTCGTACTAGCGACACAGATACGCAGTATTTT,CASSRTSDTDTQYF
TRBV27,TRBJ1-2,TRBD1,TGTGCCAGCAGACAGGGGGGACTCCCGTATGGCTACACCTTC,CASRQGGLPYGYTF
TRBV28,TRBJ1-2,NA,TGTGCCAGCAGTTTCGGCCCGACAGACAACTATGGCTACACCTTC,CASSFGPTDNYGYTF
TRBV5-5,TRBJ2-1,TRBD2,TGTGCCAGCTGCCGGGGGACTAGCGGGATGATTGAGCAGTTCTTC,CASCRGTSGMIEQFF
TRBV5-1,TRBJ2-3,TRBD2,TGCGCCAGCAGCTTGCTAGCGGGCACAGATACGCAGTATTTT,CASSLLAGTDTQYF
TRBV28,TRBJ2-7,TRBD2,TGTGCCAGCATCAATCCCCGGGGACTAGCGGGAGGATCAACCTACGAGCAGTACTTC,CASINPRGLAGGSTYEQYF
TRBV19,TRBJ2-3,TRBD1,TGTGCCAGTACCCCACGGGACAGGGGCACAGATACGCAGTATTTT,CASTPRDRGTDTQYF
TRBV7-9,TRBJ2-7,NA,TGTGCCAGCAGCCCCCTATACGAGCAGTACTTC,CASSPLYEQYF
TRBV6-1,TRBJ2-3,NA,TGTGCCAGCAGTGGGGACTGGGCGACAGATACGCAGTATTTT,CASSGDWATDTQYF
TRBV27,TRBJ1-1,NA,TGTGCCAGCAGGGATCTTACGGGGCACAGGGCCGAAGCTTTCTTT,CASRDLTGHRAEAFF
TRBV4-1,TRBJ2-3,TRBD2,TGTGCCAGCAGCCAAGACGGTAGCGGGAGGGCAGATACGCAGTATTTT,CASSQDGSGRADTQYF
TRBV30,TRBJ2-4,NA,TGTGCCTGGGCATCAGGGTTAGGGGCCAAAAACATTCAGTACTTC,CAWASGLGAKNIQYF
TRBV27,TRBJ2-1,NA,TGTGCCAGCAGTCCTAGACCCTCCTATGAGCAGTTCTTC,CASSPRPSYEQFF
TRBV19,TRBJ2-3,TRBD2,TGTGCCAGTAGTATAGTCCCTGGACTAGTGGGGAGCACAGATACGCAGTATTTT,CASSIVPGLVGSTDTQYF
TRBV2,TRBJ1-1,TRBD1,TGTGCCAGCGGACAGGGGAACACTGAAGCTTTCTTT,CASGQGNTEAFF
TRBV6-1,TRBJ2-2,TRBD1,TGTGCCAGCACCCCGGGACAGGGGTTGACCGGGGAGCTGTTTTTT,CASTPGQGLTGELFF
TRBV28,TRBJ1-5,TRBD1,TGTGCCAGCACGGTTGATGGACAGGGGGATTTTTGGGGCAATCAGCCCCAGCATTTT,CASTVDGQGDFWGNQPQHF
TRBV28,TRBJ2-1,TRBD1,TGTGCCAGCAGAAAACAGGGGAGCTACAATGAGCAGTTCTTC,CASRKQGSYNEQFF
TRBV13,TRBJ2-1,TRBD2,TGTGCCAGCAGCGTCGGGACTAGCGGATACAATGAGCAGTTCTTC,CASSVGTSGYNEQFF
TRBV6-1,TRBJ1-4,NA,TGTGCCAGCAGTGTGGGAGTAGGCCTTAATGAAAAACTGTTTTTT,CASSVGVGLNEKLFF
TRBV7-9,TRBJ2-2,TRBD1,TGTGCCAGCAGCCTCGACAGGGGGGCCGGGGAGCTGTTTTTT,CASSLDRGAGELFF
TRBV30,TRBJ2-7,TRBD1,TGTGCCTGGAGTGGACAGGGGTTCTACGAGCAGTACTTC,CAWSGQGFYEQYF
TRBV27,TRBJ1-4,NA,TGTGCCAGCAGTTCGGGGGGCACTAATGAAAAACTGTTTTTT,CASSSGGTNEKLFF
TRBV19,TRBJ1-1,TRBD1,TGTGCCAGTAGGAACCGGGACAGGGGTCGGGAAGCTTTCTTT,CASRNRDRGREAFF
TRBV6-5,TRBJ1-1,NA,TGTGCCAGCAGTTACACGAGGTTCAGGGGTGTAACTGAAGCTTTCTTT,CASSYTRFRGVTEAFF
TRBV5-1,TRBJ2-1,NA,TGCGCCAGCAGCTCCGAGCGGGTAGGGCATGAGCAGTTCTTC,CASSSERVGHEQFF
TRBV30,TRBJ1-2,TRBD1,TGTGCCTGGAGTGCGCCCCCTGGACAGGGTAACTATGGCTACACCTTC,CAWSAPPGQGNYGYTF
TRBV7-9,TRBJ2-3,NA,TGTGCCAGCAGCCCCCGGGTCGGTGGAGATACGCAGTATTTT,CASSPRVGGDTQYF
TRBV19,TRBJ1-5,TRBD1,TGTGCCAGTAGTCCTCGGACAGGGGAGGGTCAGCCCCAGCATTTT,CASSPRTGEGQPQHF
TRBV19,TRBJ2-2,TRBD1,TGTGCCAGTAGTTTGGGACAGGGACTACCTTTCGGGGAGCTGTTTTTT,CASSLGQGLPFGELFF
TRBV18,TRBJ1-3,NA,TGTGCCAGCTCACGGCCGGGGTATGGAAACACCATATATTTT,CASSRPGYGNTIYF
TRBV2,TRBJ2-7,TRBD2,TGTGCCAGCAGTGAATGGGAGGGGACTACATACGAGCAGTACTTC,CASSEWEGTTYEQYF
TRBV5-4,TRBJ2-5,TRBD2,TGTGCCAGCAGACTAGCGGGAGCGTCGGAGACCCAGTACTTC,CASRLAGASETQYF
TRBV6-1,TRBJ2-5,TRBD2,TGTGCCAGCAGTGCCTCAGGACTAGCGGGAGATATTAGGGAGACCCAGTACTTC,CASSASGLAGDIRETQYF
TRBV5-1,TRBJ2-3,NA,TGCGCCAGCAGCTTGGAGAGGAATACAGATACGCAGTATTTT,CASSLERNTDTQYF
TRBV2,TRBJ2-5,TRBD2,TGTGCCAGCAGTGAAGTTGAGCGGGACCTCCAAGAGACCCAGTACTTC,CASSEVERDLQETQYF
TRBV7-9,TRBJ2-1,TRBD1,TGTGCCAGCAGCTTAGGGACAGGGCAAGGAAATGAGCAGTTCTTC,CASSLGTGQGNEQFF
TRBV4-2,TRBJ2-7,NA,TGTGCCAGCAGCCTCTCGATCGACAGGCTTTTAACCTACGAGCAGTACTTC,CASSLSIDRLLTYEQYF
TRBV5-4,TRBJ2-7,TRBD2,TGTGCCATCGGCGGGGGTAACTTCTACGAGCAGTACTTC,CAIGGGNFYEQYF
TRBV2,TRBJ2-7,NA,TGTGCCAGCAGATTGGCAGGTACCTACGAGCAGTACTTC,CASRLAGTYEQYF
TRBV29-1,TRBJ2-1,TRBD2,TGCAGCGTTGTCCGGACTAGCGGGAGTAGTGAGCAGTTCTTC,CSVVRTSGSSEQFF
TRBV7-2,TRBJ2-7,TRBD2,TGTGCCAGCGCCGTAGCGGGAGGGGTCTATTACGAGCAGTACTTC,CASAVAGGVYYEQYF
TRBV5-1,TRBJ2-3,TRBD2,TGCGCCAGCACGCAGACAGGAGCCGGGACTAGCGGCACAGATACGCAGTATTTT,CASTQTGAGTSGTDTQYF
TRBV18,TRBJ2-3,TRBD2,TGTGCCAGCTCACCACCGCCTAGCGGTACGTCGGATACGCAGTATTTT,CASSPPPSGTSDTQYF
TRBV29-1,TRBJ2-1,NA,TGCAGCGTTGGGACAGACTCCTACAATGAGCAGTTCTTC,CSVGTDSYNEQFF
TRBV28,TRBJ2-7,TRBD2,TGTGCCAGCTGCCGGCGGGAGCCCTACGAGCAGTACTTC,CASCRREPYEQYF
TRBV27,TRBJ2-7,TRBD2,TGTGCCAGCAGTCCCACCCTTTCTAGCGGGAGCGCCCAGCAGTACTTC,CASSPTLSSGSAQQYF
TRBV7-9,TRBJ2-7,TRBD1,TGTGCCAGCAGCTTCCGGGACAGGGGGGTTTACGAGCAGTACTTC,CASSFRDRGVYEQYF